This entry features one TCR beta chain sequence. Its antigen is not identified. The entry originates in a study of T cells in localized non-small cell lung cancer. Study outcomes and limitations: Researchers found a median 57 of the top 100 tumor clones in adjacent lung. Blood T cell density predicted longer survival; adjacent-lung clonality, shorter. The tumor had only one region sequenced, so heterogeneity remains possible.

V lost 6 bases and J lost 1; bases outside the gene matches: 4. Germline CDR1 reads LNHDA; CDR2 reads SQIVND (reference sequence). The CDR3 runs 15 residues. The table came from immunoSEQ multiplex PCR; TCRdb's copy has only in-frame clones and leaves some out. The sample contains about 28,000 clones, roughly 89% of which appear only once. This TCR came from a male donor older than 55 with stage I lung adenocarcinoma. The input for sequencing was peripheral blood, taken before any cancer treatment. V is TRBV19 and J is TRBJ2-2, with 8 bases lining up with TRBD1. Here the CDR3 DNA reads TGTGCCAGTAGGAAGGGGACAGGGAACACCGGGGAGCTGTTTTTT. It specifies CASRKGTGNTGELFF.